A single sample gave rise to the 28 T cell receptor beta chains below, sequenced in a study of vaccination effects on CD4 cells after COVID-19. Within the ViraFEST assay, antigen-specific CD4+ T cells underwent expansion with viral peptide pools prior to sequencing. With 9 to 11 days of culture completed, CD4+ T cells were isolated. Each participant was given two doses of one vaccine (BNT162b2 or mRNA-1273). Antigens for these TCRs are unknown. Only in-frame clones appear in the TCRdb table, and some are missing; sequencing was by immunoSEQ multiplex PCR. The sample has 30,000 to 40,000 clones; 82% are singletons. The sequencing used CD4+ T cells from PBMCs cultured with HCoV-NL63 spike peptides, collected after COVID-19 vaccination. These receptor sequences come from a human donor who received a COVID-19 vaccine. Some clones in this sample may be carry-over from other donors' samples.

This chain connects TRBV9 to TRBJ2-7, with D perhaps TRBD1 (5 bases). Germline loops: CDR1 SGDLS, CDR2 YYNGEE. The CDR3 length is 12 residues. Trimming removed 3 bases at V and 3 bases at J, with 7 bases between. The chain's CDR3 is CASSGQNYEQYV. The CDR3 DNA reads as TGTGCCAGCAGCGGACAGAACTACGAGCAGTACGTC.

The rearrangement links TRBV12-5 to TRBJ1-1; D is unclear. The CDR3 loop spans 15 amino acids. Between the trimmed V and J ends, which lost 5 bases and 1 base, there was a span of 14 bases. Germline CDR1 is LGHNT and CDR2 is FRNRAP. CDR3 region: CASGADSTKNTEAFF. The CDR3 region has the DNA TGTGCTAGTGGTGCCGACTCAACAAAGAACACTGAAGCTTTCTTT.

The chain employs TRBV18 and TRBJ2-3; 8 nucleotides match TRBD2. V gave up 6 bases and J gave up 3 bases; unmatched junction bases: 5. The CDR3 spans 14 residues. CDR1 and CDR2 from the germline V gene are KGHSH and LQKENI. The DNA of the CDR3 is TGTGCCAGCTCCGTCGGGGGGGCGACAGATACGCAGTATTTT. Its translation: CASSVGGATDTQYF.

J is TRBJ1-2 and V is TRBV28, with D tentatively TRBD1 (5 bases). Germline CDR1 and CDR2: MDHEN and SYDVKM. This CDR3 comprises 14 residues. V lost 7 bases to trimming and J lost 5 bases, with 17 bases between them. CDR3 nucleotides: TGTGCCAGCACCACAGGTCGAGCCCCTTATGGCTACACCTTC. Translating gives CASTTGRAPYGYTF.

This rearrangement joins TRBV18 to TRBJ1-5, with a tentative D call TRBD1 (5 bases). Trimming pared 3 bases from V and 4 bases from J, leaving 7 bases between. Germline V lookup: CDR1 KGHSH, CDR2 LQKENI. This CDR3 is built from 13 residues. The CDR3 DNA is TGTGCCAGCTCACCCGACAGAAATCAGCCCCAGCATTTT. It is translated as CASSPDRNQPQHF.

The V gene is TRBV18, the J gene TRBJ2-1; 7 positions agree with TRBD1. Per the germline V gene, CDR1 is KGHSH and CDR2 is LQKENI. The CDR3 length is 14 residues. The trim removed 4 bases at V and 5 bases at J, leaving 5 bases unmatched. DNA for the CDR3: TGTGCCAGCTCACTGGGACAGCGAGACAATGAGCAGTTCTTC. Amino acid sequence: CASSLGQRDNEQFF.

The chain joins TRBV18 to TRBJ2-5; D possibly matches TRBD1 or TRBD2 (5 bases each). The CDR3 consists of 13 residues. Trimming shortened V by 5 bases and J by 3 bases, and 10 bases separated the two germline ends. Per germline, CDR1 KGHSH and CDR2 LQKENI. The CDR3 spells CASSGTEKETQYF. CDR3 nucleotide sequence: TGTGCCAGCTCAGGGACGGAAAAAGAGACCCAGTACTTC.

The genes are TRBV6-5 and TRBJ1-6; 8 bases map to TRBD1. Germline lookup yields CDR1 MNHEY and CDR2 SVGAGI. Trimming took 7 bases from V and 6 from J; bases not matched to a gene: 2. The CDR3 is 13 amino acids. CDR3 amino acids: CASTDRGNSPLHF. Here the CDR3 DNA reads TGTGCCAGCACCGACAGGGGTAATTCACCCCTCCACTTT.

Of note for this clone: Because the CDR3's place on the DNA is in doubt, the DNA is left out and the CDR3 is given as listed by TCRdb. The chain links TRBV27 to TRBJ1-6. Per the germline V gene, CDR1 is MNHEY and CDR2 is SMNVEV (reference sequence). The CDR3 is 17 amino acids long, termini counted. CDR3 in amino acids: CASSLIGFRGRNSPLHF.

The rearrangement links TRBV19 to TRBJ2-1, with 7 bases that match TRBD1. Germline values: CDR1 LNHDA, CDR2 SQIVND (reference sequence). This CDR3 comprises 14 residues. V dropped 4 bases and J dropped 7; count of bases not matched to a gene: 7. CDR3 in DNA: TGTGCCAGTAGTACTACAGGGGTAAGGAATGAGCAGTTCTTC. This codes for CASSTTGVRNEQFF.

This clone has only one observation. The CDR3 sequence is CASSSLDRGATDTQYF. The CDR3 bases are TGTGCCAGCAGTTCCCTGGACAGGGGGGCGACAGATACGCAGTATTTT. This sequence joins TRBV2 and TRBJ2-3; 10 nucleotides agree with TRBD1. The germline V gene has CDR1 SNHLY and CDR2 FYNNEI. This CDR3 contains 16 residues. V lost 5 bases to trimming and J lost 3 bases; unmatched junction nucleotides: 8.

The chain joins TRBV28 to TRBJ1-2, with 7 bases fitting TRBD1. Germline loops: CDR1 MDHEN, CDR2 SYDVKM. The V and J ends lost 6 bases and 4 bases, in that order; junction bases with no gene match: 8. CDR3 size: 14 residues. The CDR3 is CASRREGAGYGYTF. The CDR3 coding sequence is TGTGCCAGCAGGAGAGAGGGGGCGGGCTATGGCTACACCTTC.

In its sample, this clone was seen a few times. This chain uses TRBV7-8 with TRBJ1-2; D unresolved. The length of the CDR3 is 12 residues. Deletions cut 3 bases from V and 4 bases from J, with 6 bases between. Germline-derived CDR1 and CDR2 are SGHVS and FQNEAQ. The CDR3 is CASSFDAYGYTF. As DNA, the CDR3 is TGTGCCAGCAGCTTCGACGCCTATGGCTACACCTTC.

The J gene is TRBJ1-4, the V gene TRBV2, with D possibly being TRBD1 (5 bases). This CDR3 contains 13 residues. The ends were cut back, 3 bases at V and 8 bases at J, with 10 bases in the middle. Germline V gene sequence: CDR1 SNHLY, CDR2 FYNNEI. The DNA for the CDR3 is TGTGCCAGCAGTGACAGGGACCGGGAAAAACTGTTTTTT. This sequence encodes CASSDRDREKLFF.

The genes are TRBV6-1 and TRBJ1-2; D is unclear. CDR1 and CDR2 from the germline V gene are MNHNS and SASEGT. This CDR3 is 14 amino acids long. V was shortened by 2 bases and J by 7 bases, with 14 bases between the two germline ends. The CDR3 DNA reads TGTGCCAGCAGTGAACAGGCAGCCCCCGGTGGCTACACCTTC. This translates into CASSEQAAPGGYTF.

The chain uses TRBV6-5 and TRBJ2-1; the D gene is possibly TRBD1 (7 bases). This CDR3 is 15 amino acids long. The V end lost 6 bases, the J end lost 3 bases, and 15 bases lay between the germline ends. Germline CDR1 reads MNHEY; CDR2 reads SVGAGI. The CDR3 bases are TGTGCCAGCAGAAGACAGGGACTTCTCTACAATGAGCAGTTCTTC. It translates to CASRRQGLLYNEQFF.

The genes are TRBV7-8 and TRBJ2-7; no reliable D call. The V end lost 5 bases, the J end lost 2 bases, and 10 bases lay between the germline ends. Looked up from germline, CDR1 is SGHVS and CDR2 is FQNEAQ. CDR3 length: 13 amino acids. The DNA for the CDR3 is TGTGCCAGCAGCCGGACGGTCACCTACGAGCAGTACGTC. Its translation: CASSRTVTYEQYV.

The chain carries TRBV10-2 and TRBJ1-4; D gene uncertain. Trimming cost V 0 bases and J 8 bases, with 10 bases left between them. The CDR3 totals 14 residues. Germline CDR1 reads WSHSY; CDR2 reads SAAADI. Here the CDR3 DNA reads TGCGCCAGCAGTGAGTCGATGGTACGGGAAAAACTGTTTTTT. This encodes CASSESMVREKLFF.

This clone was seen a few times. This chain uses TRBV9 with TRBJ1-3; D is uncertain. Germline V gene lookup returns CDR1 SGDLS and CDR2 YYNGEE. V was pared by 7 bases and J by 0 bases, with 23 bases between. This CDR3 spans 18 amino acids. The CDR3 nucleotides are TGTGCCAGCGGGTCCTATAAAGACCGCCCTAGCTCTGGAAACACCATATATTTT. It specifies CASGSYKDRPSSGNTIYF.

V usage is TRBV7-9 and J usage is TRBJ2-3; TRBD2 matches 9 bases. CDR3 size: 17 residues. Germline CDR1 and CDR2: SEHNR and FQNEAQ (reference sequence). With V trimmed by 1 base and J by 1 base, 6 bases remained unmatched. The CDR3 reads CASSLVAGTSRTDTQYF. Here the CDR3 DNA reads TGTGCCAGCAGCTTAGTCGCCGGGACTAGCCGCACAGATACGCAGTATTTT.

The chain uses TRBV3-1 (or the pseudogene TRBV3-2) and TRBJ2-3; 10 positions match TRBD2. J lost 2 bases, V lost 2 bases, and 16 bases had no gene match. Germline V gene lookup returns CDR1 LGHDT and CDR2 YNNKEL (reference sequence). This CDR3 region has 20 residues. The CDR3 DNA is TGTGCCAGCAGCCAACGTCCTAGCGGGGGAGCCCTTCCTTACACAGATACGCAGTATTTT. Protein sequence: CASSQRPSGGALPYTDTQYF.

The chain is built from TRBV10-3 and TRBJ1-5, with 9 bases aligning to TRBD1. V was clipped by 11 bases and J by 4 bases; unmatched bases: 9. The CDR3 contains 14 residues. The germline V gene has CDR1 ENHRY and CDR2 SYGVKD. The CDR3 DNA sequence: TGTGCCGCCGGGAGACAGGGGGTAAATCAGCCCCAGCATTTT. Translating it yields CAAGRQGVNQPQHF.

The rearrangement joins TRBV3-1 (or the pseudogene TRBV3-2) to TRBJ2-7; the D is unclear. There are 13 residues in the CDR3. V gave up 1 base and J gave up 7 bases, with 11 bases separating them. The germline V gene has CDR1 LGHDT and CDR2 YNNKEL (reference sequence). CDR3 coding DNA: TGTGCCAGCAGCCAAGGAAGGTTTGGGGAGCAGTACGTC. This gives the protein CASSQGRFGEQYV.

This clone appeared a few times. The chain combines TRBV18 with TRBJ1-5; D is perhaps TRBD1 (5 bases). The ends were cut back, 4 bases at V and 3 bases at J, with 10 bases in the middle. CDR1 and CDR2 (germline): KGHSH, LQKENI. This CDR3 comprises 14 residues. CDR3 in DNA: TGTGCCAGCTCACTGGACACATTCAATCAGCCCCAGCATTTT. Its translation: CASSLDTFNQPQHF.

The chain combines TRBV2 with TRBJ2-2; 7 positions agree with TRBD1. CDR3 length: 17 residues. After removal of 4 bases from V and 3 bases from J, the junction contained 11 bases not matched to a gene. The V gene's germline CDR1 is SNHLY and CDR2 FYNNEI. The CDR3: CASSVRGRGSDTGELFF. The DNA for the CDR3 is TGTGCCAGCAGTGTAAGGGGGCGAGGGTCGGACACCGGGGAGCTGTTTTTT. The full variable domain, with the rest looked up from reference TRBV2 and TRBJ2-2, is EPEVTQTPSHQVTQMGQEVILRCVPISNHLYFYWYRQILGQKVEFLVSFYNNEISEKSEIFDDQFSVERPDGSNFTLKIRSTKLEDSAMYFCASSVRGRGSDTGELFFGEGSRLTVL.

The chain has TRBV7-2 and TRBJ1-3; D gene ambiguous. Between the trimmed V and J ends, which lost 5 bases and 0 bases, there was a span of 14 bases. Germline V lookup: CDR1 SGHTA, CDR2 FQGNSA. The CDR3 spans 16 residues. CDR3 sequence reads: CASSLSFYSSGNTIYF. The DNA for the CDR3 is TGTGCCAGCAGCCTCAGTTTCTACTCCTCTGGAAACACCATATATTTT.

The chain uses TRBV24-1 and TRBJ2-3; possibly TRBD1 for D (5 bases). Germline loops: CDR1 KGHDR, CDR2 SFDVKD. The ends were cut back, 6 bases at V and 4 bases at J, with 10 bases in the middle. The CDR3 sequence is 13 residues long. Written as DNA, the CDR3 is TGTGCCACCAGTCAGACAGAATCAGATACGCAGTATTTT. Its protein product is CATSQTESDTQYF.

V is TRBV6-5 and J is TRBJ1-1; D perhaps matches TRBD1 (6 bases). This CDR3 is 13 amino acids long. CDR1 and CDR2 (germline): MNHEY, SVGAGI. Trimming shortened V by 6 bases and J by 7 bases, and 15 bases separated the two germline ends. CDR3 amino acids: CASSYIGGFEAFF. The CDR3 DNA is TGTGCCAGCAGCTACATCGGGGGCTTTGAAGCTTTCTTT.